Sequencing of this TCR beta chain was carried out in a study of T cells in Graves' hyperthyroidism and ophthalmopathy. Study in general: Initial diagnosis, before any treatment, was when peripheral blood was collected. Whole-study findings and limits: Blood also carried most thyroid clonotypes expanded above 0.001. A median about 6.5 months before onset, the model predicted ophthalmopathy.

The CDR3 covers 14 residues. J was trimmed by 5 bases and V by 2 bases; bases with no gene match: 4. A word on this clonotype: Its target is unknown.

TCR beta CDR3 regions were amplified from RNA transcripts. TCR CDR3 regions were first amplified by RT-PCR with HTBI primers. TCRdb re-derived calls from the multiplex PCR reads in MiXCR, one entry per CDR3 protein. The data contain 600,000 or so distinct CDR3 sequences, 15% to 20% of them singletons. PBMCs stemmed from around 10 ml fresh peripheral blood. The sample was blood. This rearrangement joins TRBV12-3 or TRBV12-4 to TRBJ2-7; 9 bases are shared with TRBD1. This TCR was recovered from a woman aged 30 to 39 with Graves' hyperthyroidism. CDR3: CASSLWDRAHEQYF. In DNA, the CDR3 is TGTGCCAGCAGTTTATGGGACAGGGCCCACGAGCAGTACTTC.